These 13 T cell receptor beta chains came from one sample sequenced in a study of blood T cell repertoires in COVID-19 (TCRdb year 2020). Libraries were built with the immunoSEQ multiplex PCR assay. As stored in TCRdb, this immuneACCESS dataset retains in-frame rearrangements with V and J assigned. A fraction of the clones does not appear; measured against another copy, unresolved V genes explain less than half of the discrepancy, and the remainder lacks a known reason. This sample lists fewer than 250,000 clones; almost 85% were detected once. The ten largest clones represent under 2% of the sample. Input material: peripheral blood. The source of these receptors is a woman older than 75 with acute or convalescent COVID-19.

A word on this clone: The sample carries other DNA sequences with the same CDR3. The chain carries TRBV24-1 and TRBJ1-5, with a tentative D call TRBD1 (6 bases). The V gene's germline CDR1 is KGHDR and CDR2 SFDVKD. V was pared by 4 bases and J by 0 bases, with 6 bases between. The CDR3 contains 14 residues. The CDR3 sequence is CATSEGASNQPQHF. The DNA of the CDR3 is TGTGCCACCAGTGAGGGGGCTAGCAATCAGCCCCAGCATTTT.

The chain joins TRBV28 to TRBJ2-5; D is perhaps TRBD2 (6 bases). V was trimmed by 6 bases and J by 5 bases, leaving 16 bases between them. CDR3 length equals 14 residues. Germline V CDR1 and CDR2: MDHEN, SYDVKM. The CDR3 region has the DNA TGTGCCAGCAGCACCGGTTCTGGGGGGGAGACCCAGTACTTC. It codes for CASSTGSGGETQYF.

The chain combines TRBV7-2 with TRBJ2-3; TRBD2 aligns across 7 bases. Trimming at V came to 1 base and at J to 4 bases, leaving 8 bases not matched to a gene. CDR3 size: 16 residues. Germline V gene sequence: CDR1 SGHTA, CDR2 FQGNSA. The CDR3 is CASSLVGTGGADTQYF. The CDR3 DNA reads TGTGCCAGCAGCTTAGTTGGTACGGGGGGAGCAGATACGCAGTATTTT.

The V call is TRBV6-2 or TRBV6-3, the J call TRBJ2-2, with 7 bases lining up with TRBD2. The V gene's germline CDR1 is MNHEY and CDR2 SVGEGT. V dropped 1 base and J dropped 8; count of bases not matched to a gene: 4. This CDR3 is built from 14 residues. CDR3 residues: CASSYFLAEGELFF. CDR3 nucleotides: TGTGCCAGCAGTTACTTTCTAGCGGAGGGGGAGCTGTTTTTT.

This clone was counted only a few times. The genes are TRBV5-1 and TRBJ2-1; D perhaps matches TRBD2 (7 bases). Germline V CDR1 and CDR2: SGHRS, YFSETQ. The V end lost 7 bases, the J end lost 5 bases, and 16 bases lay between the germline ends. The CDR3 extends over 14 amino acids. CDR3 sequence reads: CASAPGGADNEQFF. In DNA, the CDR3 is TGCGCCAGCGCCCCGGGGGGCGCAGACAATGAGCAGTTCTTC.

The chain has TRBV28 and TRBJ2-7, with a possible D match to TRBD1 (6 bases). CDR1 MDHEN and CDR2 SYDVKM come from the germline V gene. The length of the CDR3 is 14 residues. Deletions cut 6 bases from V and 6 bases from J, with 18 bases between. The CDR3 protein is CASRWRYTGSEQYF. The CDR3 bases are TGTGCCAGCAGATGGAGATATACAGGGTCCGAGCAGTACTTC.

In its sample, this clone was seen a few times. The chain is built from TRBV7-9 and TRBJ2-7, with 7 bases matching TRBD1. V trimming: 2 bases; J trimming: 4 bases; junction bases outside the gene matches: 5. Germline V gene lookup returns CDR1 SEHNR and CDR2 FQNEAQ (reference sequence). The CDR3 totals 14 residues. The CDR3 sequence: CASSLSRTGYEQYF. The CDR3 DNA reads as TGTGCCAGCAGCTTATCGAGGACAGGATACGAGCAGTACTTC. Filled out from reference TRBV7-9 and TRBJ2-7, the complete variable domain reads DTGVSQNPRHKITKRGQNVTFRCDPISEHNRLYWYRQTLGQGPEFLTYFQNEAQLEKSRLLSDRFSAERPKGSFSTLEIQRTEQGDSAMYLCASSLSRTGYEQYFGPGTRLTVT.

The chain uses TRBV19 and TRBJ2-6; weak D call: TRBD1 (5 bases). V lost 4 bases, J lost 1 base, and 11 bases lay in between. Germline CDR1 reads LNHDA; CDR2 reads SQIVND (reference sequence). CDR3 length equals 16 residues. CDR3 in amino acids: CASSNLAGSGANVLTF. In DNA form, the CDR3 reads TGTGCCAGTAGTAATCTTGCAGGGTCTGGGGCCAACGTCCTGACTTTC.

The genes are TRBV4-1 and TRBJ1-2; 9 nucleotides align to TRBD1. V gave up 2 bases and J gave up 6 bases; unmatched junction bases: 7. The germline CDR1 and CDR2 sequences are MGHRA and YSYEKL. The CDR3 consists of 15 residues. The CDR3 bases are TGCGCCAGCAGCCAACTTTTGACAGGGGGGGATGGCTACACCTTC. This encodes CASSQLLTGGDGYTF.

V usage is TRBV19 and J usage is TRBJ1-3, with a possible D match to TRBD1 (6 bases). The V end was cut by 3 bases, the J end by 2 bases, with 8 bases between. Germline CDR1 LNHDA, CDR2 SQIVND (reference sequence). This CDR3 is 14 amino acids long. CDR3 in DNA: TGTGCCAGTAGTATGGGGGCTGCTGGAAACACCATATATTTT. Translation gives CASSMGAAGNTIYF.

The chain combines TRBV20-1 with TRBJ2-5; D perhaps matches TRBD2 (5 bases). In germline, CDR1 is DFQATT, CDR2 SNEGSKA (reference sequence). This CDR3 spans 13 amino acids. Trimming shortened V by 3 bases and J by 1 base, and 9 bases separated the two germline ends. The chain's CDR3 is CSASSGIQETQYF. In DNA form, the CDR3 reads TGCAGTGCTAGTTCCGGGATCCAAGAGACCCAGTACTTC.

V and J are TRBV20-1 and TRBJ2-1; D might be TRBD2 (5 bases). V dropped 5 bases and J dropped 9 bases, with 8 bases sitting between them. This CDR3 region has 10 residues. The germline V gene encodes CDR1 DFQATT and CDR2 SNEGSKA (reference sequence). The CDR3, as DNA: TGCAGTGCTCAGGCGGGTGAGCAGTTCTTC. Translation: CSAQAGEQFF.

J is TRBJ1-5 and V is TRBV19; D is unclear. V gave up 3 bases and J gave up 0 bases, with 9 bases separating them. The CDR3 totals 15 residues. Germline V gene sequence: CDR1 LNHDA, CDR2 SQIVND (reference sequence). CDR3 sequence: CASSIGLYSNQPQHF. Here the CDR3 DNA reads TGTGCCAGTAGTATCGGTCTGTATAGCAATCAGCCCCAGCATTTT.